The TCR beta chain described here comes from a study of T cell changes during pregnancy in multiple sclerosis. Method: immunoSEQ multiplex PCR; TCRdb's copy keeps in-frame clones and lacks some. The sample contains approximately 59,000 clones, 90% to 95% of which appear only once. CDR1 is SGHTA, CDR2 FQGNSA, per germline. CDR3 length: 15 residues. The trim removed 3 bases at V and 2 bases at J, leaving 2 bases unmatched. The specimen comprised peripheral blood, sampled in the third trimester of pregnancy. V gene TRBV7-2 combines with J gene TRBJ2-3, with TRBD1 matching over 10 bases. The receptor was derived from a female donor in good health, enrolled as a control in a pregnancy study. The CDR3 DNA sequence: TGTGCCAGCAGCTTCGGGACAGGGGTCACAGATACGCAGTATTTT. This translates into CASSFGTGVTDTQYF.